Presented here are 16 T cell receptor beta chains from one specimen sequenced in a study of blood T cell repertoires in COVID-19. Method: immunoSEQ multiplex PCR; TCRdb's copy keeps in-frame clones and lacks some. The sample holds around 93,000 clones, about 92% seen once. Sequencing input: peripheral blood. The source of these receptors is a man between 18 and 35 years old with COVID-19, enrolled during active disease.

The chain's CDR3 is CASSQDRGYEQYF. The CDR3 bases are TGTGCCAGCAGCCAGGACAGGGGCTACGAGCAGTACTTC. The chain links TRBV7-9 to TRBJ2-7; 9 bases line up with TRBD1. Germline loops: CDR1 SEHNR, CDR2 FQNEAQ (reference sequence). With V trimmed by 5 bases and J by 3 bases, 2 bases remained unmatched. The CDR3 loop spans 13 amino acids.

This sequence joins TRBV30 and TRBJ1-2, with TRBD1 matching 7 bases. The V gene's germline CDR1 is GTSNPN and CDR2 SVGIG (reference sequence). After removal of 1 base from V and 8 bases from J, the junction contained 10 bases not matched to a gene. The CDR3 is made up of 14 amino acids. The CDR3 reads CAWSANRGIGGYTF. The DNA for the CDR3 is TGTGCCTGGAGTGCGAACAGGGGAATTGGGGGCTACACCTTC.

V gene TRBV24-1 combines with J gene TRBJ1-1, with D tentatively TRBD1 (6 bases). In germline, CDR1 is KGHDR, CDR2 SFDVKD. This CDR3 spans 15 amino acids. Deletions cut 6 bases from V and 6 bases from J, with 19 bases between. The CDR3 sequence is CATSFLVNRDPEAFF. The DNA of the CDR3 is TGTGCCACCAGTTTTTTGGTCAACAGGGACCCTGAAGCTTTCTTT.

This chain connects TRBV7-9 to TRBJ1-1; D is uncertain. V was clipped by 0 bases and J by 1 base, with 6 bases between them. The germline V gene encodes CDR1 SEHNR and CDR2 FQNEAQ (reference sequence). This CDR3 region has 14 residues. CDR3 DNA: TGTGCCAGCAGCTTAGCGCGGTCGAACACTGAAGCTTTCTTT. Protein: CASSLARSNTEAFF.

V and J are TRBV19 and TRBJ2-1; 7 bases fit TRBD1. Germline lookup yields CDR1 LNHDA and CDR2 SQIVND (reference sequence). Trimming cost V 5 bases and J 3 bases; bases outside gene matches: 7. This CDR3 comprises 15 residues. The CDR3 coding sequence is TGTGCCAGTAGTGTACAGGGGCAGGGCTACAATGAGCAGTTCTTC. As protein: CASSVQGQGYNEQFF.

This rearrangement joins TRBV7-8 to TRBJ1-5; a weak D match, TRBD1 (5 bases). Germline lookup yields CDR1 SGHVS and CDR2 FQNEAQ. The length of the CDR3 is 14 residues. With 4 bases removed from V and 1 base from J, the gap between germline ends came to 8 bases. This chain's CDR3 is CASSSRQSNQPQHF. DNA for the CDR3: TGTGCCAGCAGCTCCAGACAGAGCAATCAGCCCCAGCATTTT.

The V gene is TRBV19, the J gene TRBJ2-6, with D perhaps TRBD2 (6 bases). Trimming removed 10 bases at V and 0 bases at J, with 22 bases between. This CDR3 region has 18 residues. CDR1 is LNHDA, CDR2 SQIVND, per germline (reference sequence). Here the CDR3 DNA reads TGTGCCACCCGAGGAGGAGGGCCCCTTGACTCTGGGGCCAACGTCCTGACTTTC. Its protein product is CATRGGGPLDSGANVLTF.

V gene TRBV27 combines with J gene TRBJ1-2; possible D gene TRBD1, 6 bases. This CDR3 contains 13 residues. Looked up from germline, CDR1 is MNHEY and CDR2 is SMNVEV (reference sequence). Trimming shortened V by 4 bases and J by 4 bases, and 10 bases separated the two germline ends. The CDR3 region has the DNA TGTGCCAGCAGTTACAGGGTCGGCTATGGCTACACCTTC. Its translation: CASSYRVGYGYTF.

The chain carries TRBV5-6 and TRBJ2-6; the D gene is possibly TRBD2 (5 bases). The V end lost 4 bases, the J end lost 0 bases, and 20 bases lay between the germline ends. The length of the CDR3 is 19 residues. Germline V lookup: CDR1 SGHDT, CDR2 YYEEEE. Written as DNA, the CDR3 is TGTGCCAGCAGCACCGACCTCCGGGGTGACGTCTCTGGGGCCAACGTCCTGACTTTC. This codes for CASSTDLRGDVSGANVLTF. Variable domain in full (rest from reference TRBV5-6 and TRBJ2-6): DAGVTQSPTHLIKTRGQQVTLRCSPKSGHDTVSWYQQALGQGPQFIFQYYEEEERQRGNFPDRFSGHQFPNYSSELNVNALLLGDSALYLCASSTDLRGDVSGANVLTFGAGSRLTVL.

This clone was counted once. The V and J genes are TRBV6-5 and TRBJ2-7; 10 bases are shared with TRBD1. Per germline, CDR1 MNHEY and CDR2 SVGAGI. The V segment lost 6 bases and the J segment 6 bases; nucleotides outside the gene matches: 8. The CDR3 has 14 residues. CDR3 DNA sequence: TGTGCCAGCAGCGCCGGACAGGGGGAAGGCGAGCAGTACTTC. It yields the protein CASSAGQGEGEQYF.

This clone appeared once. V usage is TRBV7-2 and J usage is TRBJ1-1; 8 nucleotides align to TRBD1. This CDR3 spans 14 amino acids. Trimming took 4 bases from V and 0 from J; bases not matched to a gene: 1. Germline CDR1 reads SGHTA; CDR2 reads FQGNSA. The CDR3 DNA is TGTGCCAGCAGCTCGACAGGGGTGAACACTGAAGCTTTCTTT. As protein: CASSSTGVNTEAFF.

The chain employs TRBV27 and TRBJ2-5; possibly TRBD1 for D (6 bases). CDR1 MNHEY and CDR2 SMNVEV come from the germline V gene (reference sequence). This CDR3 contains 15 residues. V lost 0 bases and J 1 base, leaving 9 bases between the germline ends. CDR3 bases: TGTGCCAGCAGTTTATCAGGGGGAAGCCAAGAGACCCAGTACTTC. Translation gives CASSLSGGSQETQYF.

This sequence joins TRBV28 and TRBJ1-2, with D hard to call. CDR1 and CDR2 (germline): MDHEN, SYDVKM. The CDR3 is made up of 14 amino acids. Between the trimmed V and J ends, which lost 3 bases and 0 bases, there was a span of 8 bases. CDR3 amino acids: CASSFGLSNYGYTF. CDR3 DNA: TGTGCCAGCAGTTTCGGACTTTCTAACTATGGCTACACCTTC.

V gene TRBV7-2 combines with J gene TRBJ1-6, with TRBD1 matching over 9 bases. The CDR3 covers 16 residues. Germline V gene data show CDR1 as SGHTA and CDR2 as FQGNSA. Trimming cost V 3 bases and J 5 bases; bases outside gene matches: 5. CDR3 sequence: CASSFYGQGNNSPLHF. The CDR3 bases are TGTGCCAGCAGCTTTTACGGACAGGGGAATAATTCACCCCTCCACTTT.

This chain joins TRBV4-1 and TRBJ1-5; 9 positions agree with TRBD1. This CDR3 has 16 residues. Per the germline V gene, CDR1 is MGHRA and CDR2 is YSYEKL. V dropped 3 bases and J dropped 4; count of bases not matched to a gene: 7. The CDR3 nucleotides read TGCGCCAGCAGCCATCTACCGACAGGGGGTAATCAGCCCCAGCATTTT. Amino acids: CASSHLPTGGNQPQHF.

This clone was detected only once. This chain uses TRBV10-1 with TRBJ2-3; 10 nucleotides agree with TRBD2. Germline V gene lookup returns CDR1 WNHNN and CDR2 SYGVQD (reference sequence). J gave up 6 bases and V 0 bases, and 6 bases lay outside the gene matches. The CDR3 runs to 16 residues. In DNA form, the CDR3 reads TGCGCCAGCAGTGAGTCCCCTAGCGGGAGATCTGATACGCAGTATTTT. Protein: CASSESPSGRSDTQYF.